The entry that follows covers one T cell receptor (beta chain) sequence. Antigen: not known. The data stem from a study of cytomegalovirus exposure and HLA in healthy donors. Across the whole study: Membership in the Caucasian-associated ancestry cluster was found for 81% of 350 to 450 genotyped donors.

The PCR contained 60 Vbeta and 13 Jbeta primers. Clones were sequenced by immunoSEQ multiplex PCR, and TCRdb holds only the in-frame ones, with some missing. The sample has roughly 120,000 clones; about four fifths are singletons. The CDR3 is made up of 13 amino acids. The V and J ends lost 4 bases and 3 bases respectively, with 8 bases between them. Germline CDR1 LNHDA, CDR2 SQIVND (reference sequence). Study-wide results and caveats: A list of approximately 150 TCR beta chains associated with cytomegalovirus was given. Researchers reported that three CMV-associated chains were confirmed in vitro as CMV antigen-specific. Rarity marked most TCR sequences, yet some public TCRs occurred in many donors.

Source material: PBMCs. The rearrangement uses TRBV19 and TRBJ2-3; D gene ambiguous. This clonotype was sampled from a male donor in good health and CMV-seropositive. CDR3 loop: CASSTARTDTQYF. CDR3 sequence (DNA): TGTGCCAGTAGTACAGCTAGGACAGATACGCAGTATTTT.